One and the same sample provided the 29 T cell receptor beta chains below, sequenced in a study of blood T cell repertoires in COVID-19. TCRdb's copy holds only in-frame clones and misses some; the assay was immunoSEQ multiplex PCR. The table lists about 120,000 clones, roughly nine tenths of them singletons. The sequencing sample was made of peripheral blood. These receptors were collected from a man aged 50-59 years with active COVID-19.

V is TRBV19 and J is TRBJ1-6; D possibly corresponds to TRBD1 (5 bases). The germline V gene encodes CDR1 LNHDA and CDR2 SQIVND (reference sequence). Trimming took 6 bases from V and 10 from J, leaving 19 bases between them. There are 15 residues in the CDR3. CDR3 DNA sequence: TGTGCCAGTAGAGGGGAAAGGGCGTCTAACTCACCCCTCCACTTT. It is translated as CASRGERASNSPLHF.

The rearrangement uses TRBV6-5 and TRBJ1-6; TRBD1 aligns across 8 bases. CDR3 length: 13 amino acids. V shed 7 bases and J 10 bases; nucleotides not matched to a gene: 6. Germline values: CDR1 MNHEY, CDR2 SVGAGI. CDR3 nucleotides: TGTGCCAGCATCGGGACAGGATGGTCACCCCTCCACTTT. It specifies CASIGTGWSPLHF.

This sequence joins TRBV18 and TRBJ2-3; 7 nucleotides match TRBD1. Per the germline V gene, CDR1 is KGHSH and CDR2 is LQKENI. V shed 3 bases and J 2 bases; nucleotides not matched to a gene: 8. This CDR3 is 16 amino acids long. CDR3 amino acids: CASSPLGTANTDTQYF. DNA of the CDR3: TGTGCCAGCTCACCTCTAGGGACAGCAAACACAGATACGCAGTATTTT. The full variable domain, with the rest looked up from reference TRBV18 and TRBJ2-3, is NAGVMQNPRHLVRRRGQEARLRCSPMKGHSHVYWYRQLPEEGLKFMVYLQKENIIDESGMPKERFSAEFPKEGPSILRIQQVVRGDSAAYFCASSPLGTANTDTQYFGPGTRLTVL.

The genes are TRBV24-1 and TRBJ1-1; D is unresolved. This CDR3 contains 13 residues. Trimming shortened V by 5 bases and J by 4 bases, and 10 bases separated the two germline ends. The V gene's germline CDR1 is KGHDR and CDR2 SFDVKD. The DNA for the CDR3 is TGTGCCACCAGTGCTCCCGGGAGCACTGAAGCTTTCTTT. It specifies CATSAPGSTEAFF.

This chain connects TRBV2 to TRBJ2-7; 8 nucleotides agree with TRBD2. This CDR3 spans 13 amino acids. Germline V CDR1 and CDR2: SNHLY, FYNNEI. The J segment lost 4 bases and the V segment lost 6 bases, leaving 5 bases of the junction unmatched. CDR3 region: CASRLGLAYEQYF. As DNA, the CDR3 is TGTGCCAGCAGACTCGGACTAGCTTACGAGCAGTACTTC.

This chain connects TRBV5-4 to TRBJ1-2; no reliable D call. The CDR3 is made up of 13 amino acids. Germline lookup yields CDR1 SGHNT and CDR2 YYREEE (reference sequence). The V gene lost 3 bases and the J gene lost 5 bases, with 11 bases spanning the gap. CDR3 sequence reads: CASSSPSGYGYTF. The CDR3 DNA reads TGTGCCAGCAGCTCTCCGTCGGGATATGGCTACACCTTC.

The chain combines TRBV15 with TRBJ2-7; 11 positions match TRBD1. This CDR3 is built from 15 residues. Germline trimming cut 1 base from V and 4 bases from J; bases unmatched to any gene: 3. Germline V gene lookup returns CDR1 LNHNV and CDR2 YYDKDF (reference sequence). The DNA of the CDR3 is TGTGCCACCAGCAGAGGGACAGGGGGCAGGTACGAGCAGTACGTC. The encoded protein is CATSRGTGGRYEQYV.

This clone turned up a few times. The rearrangement links TRBV3-1 (or the pseudogene TRBV3-2) to TRBJ2-5; 7 bases match TRBD2. The CDR3 is 15 residues long. Trimming at V came to 2 bases and at J to 7 bases, leaving 10 bases not matched to a gene. The germline V gene encodes CDR1 LGHDT and CDR2 YNNKEL (reference sequence). CDR3 nucleotide sequence: TGTGCCAGCAGCCAAACGACGGAGCGGGGCGGGACCCAGTACTTC. It codes for CASSQTTERGGTQYF.

The rearrangement uses TRBV27 and TRBJ1-5; D remains ambiguous. The CDR3 extends over 14 amino acids. Trimming shortened V by 4 bases and J by 3 bases, and 10 bases separated the two germline ends. CDR1 is MNHEY, CDR2 SMNVEV, per germline (reference sequence). DNA of the CDR3: TGTGCCAGCAGTTCCGGAGGCCCCAATCAGCCCCAGCATTTT. Translation gives CASSSGGPNQPQHF.

V is TRBV19 and J is TRBJ2-5, with 8 bases matching TRBD1. V dropped 1 base and J dropped 5; count of bases not matched to a gene: 24. The CDR3 is 21 residues long. Germline assignment: CDR1 LNHDA and CDR2 SQIVND (reference sequence). CDR3 region: CASSIGTGNPTSPIRRETQYF. DNA of the CDR3: TGTGCCAGTAGTATAGGGACAGGGAACCCGACTAGTCCAATTAGGAGGGAGACCCAGTACTTC.

This clone was seen a handful of times. This rearrangement joins TRBV5-4 to TRBJ2-7; D uncertain. Germline-derived CDR1 and CDR2 are SGHNT and YYREEE (reference sequence). The CDR3 contains 14 residues. Trimming pared 6 bases from V and 2 bases from J, leaving 15 bases between. Written as DNA, the CDR3 is TGTGCCAGCAACCGCCAAGGCGGAACCTACGAGCAGTACTTC. It codes for CASNRQGGTYEQYF.

The sample holds one count of this clone. The chain carries TRBV4-1 and TRBJ1-5, with TRBD1 as a possible D gene (5 bases). V was shortened by 4 bases and J by 1 base, with 8 bases between the two germline ends. This CDR3 spans 14 amino acids. In germline, CDR1 is MGHRA, CDR2 YSYEKL. The CDR3 is CASSPWGSNQPQHF. The DNA for the CDR3 is TGCGCCAGCAGCCCCTGGGGCAGCAATCAGCCCCAGCATTTT.

This clone was counted once. The rearrangement links TRBV11-2 to TRBJ1-2; D ambiguous. V was clipped by 0 bases and J by 3 bases, with 8 bases between them. Germline V lookup: CDR1 SGHAT, CDR2 FQNNGV. This CDR3 region has 14 residues. CDR3 bases: TGTGCCAGCAGCTTAGAAGTTCCGGACTATGGCTACACCTTC. The encoded protein is CASSLEVPDYGYTF.

This sequence joins TRBV10-1 and TRBJ2-3; TRBD1 aligns across 7 bases. This CDR3 region has 15 residues. Germline assignment: CDR1 WNHNN and CDR2 SYGVQD (reference sequence). With V trimmed by 3 bases and J by 6 bases, 9 bases remained unmatched. The CDR3, as DNA: TGCGCCAGCAGTGAACAGGGGTCGTTCGGGGATACGCAGTATTTT. Translation: CASSEQGSFGDTQYF.

The V and J genes are TRBV19 and TRBJ1-5, with a possible D match to TRBD1 (6 bases). The germline CDR1 and CDR2 sequences are LNHDA and SQIVND (reference sequence). The CDR3 extends over 16 amino acids. Trimming removed 1 base at V and 0 bases at J, with 10 bases between. CDR3 amino acids: CASSIADRYSNQPQHF. DNA for the CDR3: TGTGCCAGTAGTATAGCGGACAGATATAGCAATCAGCCCCAGCATTTT.

V is TRBV19 and J is TRBJ2-3, with 7 bases matching TRBD2. Trimming removed 1 base from V and 5 bases from J; junction bases left unmatched: 9. The CDR3 contains 16 residues. CDR1 is LNHDA and CDR2 is SQIVND in the germline V gene (reference sequence). As DNA, the CDR3 is TGTGCCAGTAGTATAGGTGGGAGGGCCGGAGGAGATACGCAGTATTTT. Translated: CASSIGGRAGGDTQYF.

In the case of this clone: Other DNA sequences in the sample encode the same CDR3. CDR3 bases: TGTGCCAGCAGCCTTGGGACTACACAAGAGACCCAGTACTTC. Its translation: CASSLGTTQETQYF. V usage is TRBV3-1 (or the pseudogene TRBV3-2) and J usage is TRBJ2-5; 7 bases are a match to TRBD2. The CDR3 length is 14 residues. Germline CDR1 reads LGHDT; CDR2 reads YNNKEL (reference sequence). V lost 4 bases, J lost 2 bases, and 4 bases stayed unmatched.

The chain links TRBV7-2 to TRBJ2-1, with D tentatively TRBD2 (6 bases). The V end was cut by 2 bases, the J end by 4 bases, with 12 bases between. This CDR3 has 15 residues. The V gene's germline CDR1 is SGHTA and CDR2 FQGNSA. The CDR3 DNA sequence: TGTGCCAGCAGCTTATCTCGGGCGGGGTACAATGAGCAGTTCTTC. As protein: CASSLSRAGYNEQFF.

This clone occurred once. This sequence joins TRBV19 and TRBJ1-5; a weak D match, TRBD1 (5 bases). Germline CDR1 and CDR2: LNHDA and SQIVND (reference sequence). The CDR3 is 13 amino acids. V was trimmed by 7 bases and J by 6 bases, leaving 13 bases between them. Here the CDR3 reads CASTAGLSQPQHF. The CDR3 bases are TGTGCCAGTACGGCGGGGCTGAGTCAGCCCCAGCATTTT. Filled out from reference TRBV19 and TRBJ1-5, the complete variable domain reads DGGITQSPKYLFRKEGQNVTLSCEQNLNHDAMYWYRQDPGQGLRLIYYSQIVNDFQKGDIAEGYSVSREKKESFPLTVTSAQKNPTAFYLCASTAGLSQPQHFGDGTRLSIL.

The chain joins TRBV19 to TRBJ1-5, with 9 bases that match TRBD1. This CDR3 spans 15 amino acids. V lost 7 bases, J lost 7 bases, and 11 bases stayed unmatched. The germline V gene has CDR1 LNHDA and CDR2 SQIVND (reference sequence). The CDR3 bases are TGTGCCAGTATGTACGGGACAGGGTTACAACAGCCCCAGCATTTT. It codes for CASMYGTGLQQPQHF.

This clone was counted a single time. The chain uses TRBV7-2 and TRBJ2-3, with no clear D. V was cut by 1 base and J by 5 bases, with 13 bases left in between. This CDR3 region has 15 residues. Germline CDR1 SGHTA, CDR2 FQGNSA. DNA for the CDR3: TGTGCCAGCAGCTTAGGAACTCCCGTTCTAGATACGCAGTATTTT. Protein: CASSLGTPVLDTQYF.

The gene calls are TRBV5-4 and TRBJ2-1, with 9 bases fitting TRBD2. The CDR3 extends over 15 amino acids. Per germline, CDR1 SGHNT and CDR2 YYREEE (reference sequence). Unmatched junction bases numbered 9, after V lost 1 base and J lost 10 bases. The CDR3 DNA sequence: TGTGCCAGCAGCTTGATCCTAGCGGGACACCGGGAGCAGTTCTTC. This gives the protein CASSLILAGHREQFF.

This chain uses TRBV9 with TRBJ2-3; a weak D match, TRBD1 (6 bases). The CDR3 sequence is 14 residues long. Trimming removed 6 bases at V and 3 bases at J, with 14 bases between. Germline lookup yields CDR1 SGDLS and CDR2 YYNGEE. The CDR3 DNA sequence: TGTGCCAGCACCACAGGGCCTCTAACAGATACGCAGTATTTT. Its protein is CASTTGPLTDTQYF.

V usage is TRBV19 and J usage is TRBJ2-1; tentative D call: TRBD2 (6 bases). Trimming took off 3 bases at V and 9 bases at J, with 18 bases between the two ends. This CDR3 has 15 residues. Germline CDR1 LNHDA, CDR2 SQIVND (reference sequence). This CDR3 is CASSIQASVMSEQFF. Written as DNA, the CDR3 is TGTGCCAGTAGTATTCAAGCTAGCGTTATGAGTGAGCAGTTCTTC.

For the CDR3, the DNA is TGTGCCAGCTCACCACCGAGACTAGCACGAGACCTGGAGTTGTGGAGGAGCACCGGGGAGCTGTTTTTT. Amino acids: CASSPPRLARDLELWRSTGELFF. The rearrangement links TRBV18 to TRBJ2-2; 7 bases align to TRBD2. V shed 0 bases and J 4 bases; nucleotides not matched to a gene: 26. The CDR3 has 23 residues. The germline CDR1 and CDR2 sequences are KGHSH and LQKENI.

The CDR3 bases are TGCGCCAGCAGCTTGGATCGGGGGGGAAACCATGGCTACACCTTC. Translated: CASSLDRGGNHGYTF. The chain links TRBV5-1 to TRBJ1-2; possibly TRBD1 for D (5 bases). Germline loops: CDR1 SGHRS, CDR2 YFSETQ. This CDR3 is built from 15 residues. V lost 0 bases to trimming and J lost 6 bases, with 15 bases between them.

Here the CDR3 reads CAISDPPSYAGSTGELFF. CDR3 DNA: TGTGCCATCAGTGATCCCCCTTCATACGCGGGATCCACCGGGGAGCTGTTTTTT. The chain couples TRBV10-3 to TRBJ2-2; a possible D gene is TRBD2 (6 bases). The CDR3 has 18 amino acids. Trimming pared 3 bases from V and 4 bases from J, leaving 21 bases between. Germline CDR1 reads ENHRY; CDR2 reads SYGVKD.

This clone has only one observation. V is TRBV5-4 and J is TRBJ1-4; D might be TRBD1 (6 bases). The CDR3 runs to 16 residues. Germline CDR1 and CDR2: SGHNT and YYREEE (reference sequence). Trimming took off 3 bases at V and 7 bases at J, with 19 bases between the two ends. The CDR3 sequence: CASSSMSGGGGEKLFF. The CDR3 DNA follows: TGTGCCAGCAGCTCAATGTCTGGGGGGGGCGGTGAAAAACTGTTTTTT.

V usage is TRBV6-5 and J usage is TRBJ2-3, with D tentatively TRBD1 (5 bases). Between the trimmed V and J ends, which lost 9 bases and 0 bases, there was a span of 13 bases. This CDR3 has 14 amino acids. The germline gives CDR1 MNHEY, CDR2 SVGAGI. The CDR3: CASGPHRSTDTQYF. The CDR3, as DNA: TGTGCCAGTGGACCGCACAGGAGCACAGATACGCAGTATTTT.